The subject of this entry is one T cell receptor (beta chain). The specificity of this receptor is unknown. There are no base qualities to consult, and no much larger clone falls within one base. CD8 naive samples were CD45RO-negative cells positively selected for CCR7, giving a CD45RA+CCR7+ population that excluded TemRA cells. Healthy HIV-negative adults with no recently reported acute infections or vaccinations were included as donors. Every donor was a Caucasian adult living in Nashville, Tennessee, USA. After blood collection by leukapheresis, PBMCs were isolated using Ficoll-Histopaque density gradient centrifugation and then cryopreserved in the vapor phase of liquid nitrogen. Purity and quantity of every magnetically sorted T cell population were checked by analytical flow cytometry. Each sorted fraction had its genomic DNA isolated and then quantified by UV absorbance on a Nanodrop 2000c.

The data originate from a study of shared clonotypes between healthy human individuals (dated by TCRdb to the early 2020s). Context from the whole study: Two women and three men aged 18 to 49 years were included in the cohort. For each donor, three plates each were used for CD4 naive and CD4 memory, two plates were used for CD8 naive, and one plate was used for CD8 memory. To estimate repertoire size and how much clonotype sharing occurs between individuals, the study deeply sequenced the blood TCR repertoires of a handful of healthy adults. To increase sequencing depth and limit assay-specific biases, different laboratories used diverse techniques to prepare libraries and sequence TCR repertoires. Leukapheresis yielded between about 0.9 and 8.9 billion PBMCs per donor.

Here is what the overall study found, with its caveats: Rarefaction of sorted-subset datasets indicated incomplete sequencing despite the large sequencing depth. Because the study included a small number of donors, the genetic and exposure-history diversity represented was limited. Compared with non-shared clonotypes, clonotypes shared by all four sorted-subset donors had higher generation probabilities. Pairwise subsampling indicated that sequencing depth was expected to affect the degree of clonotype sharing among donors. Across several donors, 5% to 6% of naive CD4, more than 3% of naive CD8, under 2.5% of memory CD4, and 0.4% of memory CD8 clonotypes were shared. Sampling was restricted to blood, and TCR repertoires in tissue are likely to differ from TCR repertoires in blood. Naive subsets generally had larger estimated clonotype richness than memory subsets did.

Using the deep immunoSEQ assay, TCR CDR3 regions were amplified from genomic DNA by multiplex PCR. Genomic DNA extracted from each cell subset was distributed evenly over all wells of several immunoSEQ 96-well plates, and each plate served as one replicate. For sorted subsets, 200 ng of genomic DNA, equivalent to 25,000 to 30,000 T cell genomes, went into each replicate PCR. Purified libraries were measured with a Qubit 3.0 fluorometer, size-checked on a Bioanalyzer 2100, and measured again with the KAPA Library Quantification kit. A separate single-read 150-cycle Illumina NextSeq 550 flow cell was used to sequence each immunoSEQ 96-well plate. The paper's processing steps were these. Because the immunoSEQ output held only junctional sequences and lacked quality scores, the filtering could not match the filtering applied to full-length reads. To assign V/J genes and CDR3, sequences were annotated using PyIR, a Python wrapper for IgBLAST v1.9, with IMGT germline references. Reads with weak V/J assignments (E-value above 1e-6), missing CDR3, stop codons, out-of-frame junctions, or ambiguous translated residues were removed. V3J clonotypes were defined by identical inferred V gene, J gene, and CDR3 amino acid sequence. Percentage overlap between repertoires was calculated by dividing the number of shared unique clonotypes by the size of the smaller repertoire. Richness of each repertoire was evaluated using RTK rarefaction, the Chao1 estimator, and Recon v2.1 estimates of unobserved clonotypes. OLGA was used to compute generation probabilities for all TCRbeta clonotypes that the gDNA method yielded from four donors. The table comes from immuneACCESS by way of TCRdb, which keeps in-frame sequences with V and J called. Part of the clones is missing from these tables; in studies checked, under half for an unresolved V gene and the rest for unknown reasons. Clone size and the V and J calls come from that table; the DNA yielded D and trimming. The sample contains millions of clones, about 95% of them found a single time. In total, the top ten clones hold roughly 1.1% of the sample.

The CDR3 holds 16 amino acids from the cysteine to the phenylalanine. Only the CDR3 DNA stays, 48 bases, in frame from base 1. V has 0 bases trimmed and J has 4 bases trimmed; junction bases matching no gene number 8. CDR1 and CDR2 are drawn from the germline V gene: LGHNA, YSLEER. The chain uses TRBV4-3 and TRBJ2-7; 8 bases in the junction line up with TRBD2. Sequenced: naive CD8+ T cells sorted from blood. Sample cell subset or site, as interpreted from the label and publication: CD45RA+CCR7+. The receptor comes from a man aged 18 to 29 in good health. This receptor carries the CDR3 CASSQDRALAGYEQYF. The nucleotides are TGCGCCAGCAGCCAAGATCGGGCGCTAGCGGGTTACGAGCAGTACTTC.